The 3 T cell receptor beta chains below all came from one sample that was sequenced in a study of PD-L1 blockade in urothelial cancer. Repertoires were generated with immunoSEQ multiplex PCR, while TCRdb's copy carries only in-frame clones and drops some. The sample holds under 20,000 clones, approximately 90% seen once. The sample's time point: pretreatment peripheral blood. The sample in question was PBMCs, obtained around atezolizumab (anti-PD-L1) treatment. The source is a man in his sixties or seventies with urothelial cancer.

This chain links TRBV28 with TRBJ2-3; 9 bases are shared with TRBD1. Germline-derived CDR1 and CDR2 are MDHEN and SYDVKM. Trimming at V came to 7 bases and at J to 1 base, leaving 6 bases not matched to a gene. The CDR3 sequence is 15 residues long. CDR3 sequence: CASTTGGEGTDTQYF. For the CDR3, the DNA is TGTGCCAGCACTACAGGGGGCGAAGGCACAGATACGCAGTATTTT.

This rearrangement joins TRBV5-4 to TRBJ1-1; TRBD1 agrees at 9 bases. The V segment lost 2 bases and the J segment 2 bases; nucleotides outside the gene matches: 1. CDR1 is SGHNT and CDR2 is YYREEE in the germline V gene (reference sequence). The CDR3 consists of 14 residues. This CDR3 is CASSLQGANTEAFF. The CDR3 bases are TGTGCCAGCAGCTTACAGGGGGCAAACACTGAAGCTTTCTTT.

V is TRBV6-5 and J is TRBJ2-5; weak D call: TRBD1 (6 bases). Germline V gene data show CDR1 as MNHEY and CDR2 as SVGAGI. Trimming removed 10 bases at V and 2 bases at J, with 14 bases between. CDR3 size: 13 residues. In nucleotides, the CDR3 is TGTGCCACCGAAGGACAGCAACAAGAGACCCAGTACTTC. Protein product: CATEGQQQETQYF.